This T cell receptor (beta chain) was sequenced for a study of monozygotic twins with inflammatory bowel disease. General study results and limits: Repertoire similarity did not differ between concordant and discordant twins, possibly owing to limited power. Inverse Simpson values showed less TCRbeta diversity in IBD patients than in their healthy co-twins.

CDR3 size: 14 residues. A word on this clonotype: What it binds is unknown.

Researchers used around 3,400 ng of total RNA for each TCR library. Each UMI harboured a 6-nucleotide sample barcode and was appended via template switching. TCRdb reprocessed the 5' RACE reads; each CDR3 protein has one entry and no DNA is given. The sample table sets out a few hundred thousand distinct CDR3 sequences. This sequence originates from a human donor with ulcerative colitis or Crohn's disease, or a healthy co-twin of an affected twin (not recorded which). The chain carries TRBV12-3 or TRBV12-4 and TRBJ2-4; the TRBD1 assignment by TCRdb is unverifiable without DNA. Sequencing was performed on blood. The chain's CDR3 is CASSDRQAKNIQYF.